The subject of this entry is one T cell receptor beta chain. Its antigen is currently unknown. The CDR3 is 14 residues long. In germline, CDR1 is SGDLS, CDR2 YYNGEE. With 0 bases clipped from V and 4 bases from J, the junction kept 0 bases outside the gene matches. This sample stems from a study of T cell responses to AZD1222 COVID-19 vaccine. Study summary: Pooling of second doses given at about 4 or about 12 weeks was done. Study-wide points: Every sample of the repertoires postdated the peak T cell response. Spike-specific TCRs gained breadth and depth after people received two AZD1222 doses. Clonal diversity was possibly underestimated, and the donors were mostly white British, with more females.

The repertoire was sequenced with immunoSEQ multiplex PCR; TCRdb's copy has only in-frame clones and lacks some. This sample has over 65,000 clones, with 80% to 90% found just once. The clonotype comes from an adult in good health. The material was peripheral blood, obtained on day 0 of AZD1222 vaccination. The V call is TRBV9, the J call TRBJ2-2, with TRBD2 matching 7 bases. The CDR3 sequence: CASSVGGGTGELFF. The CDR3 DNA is TGTGCCAGCAGCGTAGGGGGGGGCACCGGGGAGCTGTTTTTT.